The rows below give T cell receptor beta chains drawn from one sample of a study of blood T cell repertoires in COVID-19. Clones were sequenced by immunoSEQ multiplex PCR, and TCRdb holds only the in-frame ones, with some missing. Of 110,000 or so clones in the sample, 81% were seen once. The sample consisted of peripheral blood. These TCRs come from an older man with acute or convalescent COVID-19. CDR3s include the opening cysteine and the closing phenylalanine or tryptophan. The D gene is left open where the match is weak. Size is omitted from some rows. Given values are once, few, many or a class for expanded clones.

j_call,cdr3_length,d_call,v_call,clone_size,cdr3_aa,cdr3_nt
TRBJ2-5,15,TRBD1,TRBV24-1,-,CATSDSRQGVETQYF,TGTGCCACCAGTGATTCCCGACAGGGAGTGGAGACCCAGTACTTC
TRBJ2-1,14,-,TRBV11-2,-,CASSLSATYNEQFF,TGTGCCAGCAGCTTATCAGCGACCTACAATGAGCAGTTCTTC
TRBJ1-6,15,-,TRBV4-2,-,CASSLNRDTFSPLHF,TGTGCCAGCAGCCTCAACCGGGACACTTTTTCACCCCTCCACTTT
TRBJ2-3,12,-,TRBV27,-,CASSPRGDTQYF,TGTGCCAGCAGTCCTAGAGGGGATACGCAGTATTTT
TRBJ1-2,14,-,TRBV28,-,CASSLTVPNYGYTF,TGTGCCAGCAGTTTAACGGTTCCTAACTATGGCTACACCTTC
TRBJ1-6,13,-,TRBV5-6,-,CASSLGDNSPLHF,TGTGCCAGCAGCTTAGGGGATAATTCACCCCTCCACTTT
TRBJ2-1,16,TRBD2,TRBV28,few,CASSFPGLAGYNEQFF,TGTGCCAGCAGTTTCCCGGGACTAGCGGGTTACAATGAGCAGTTCTTC
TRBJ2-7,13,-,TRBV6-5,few,CASRRTARYEQYF,TGTGCCAGCAGGAGGACAGCGCGTTACGAGCAGTACTTC
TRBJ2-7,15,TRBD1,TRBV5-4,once,CASSPYVGQGYEQYF,TGTGCCAGCAGCCCCTATGTGGGACAGGGGTACGAGCAGTACTTC
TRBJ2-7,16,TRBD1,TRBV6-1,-,CASSEEKGQTYYEQYF,TGTGCCAGCAGTGAGGAGAAGGGACAGACATACTACGAGCAGTACTTC
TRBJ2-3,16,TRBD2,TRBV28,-,CASSGAGAILADTQYF,TGTGCCAGCAGTGGTGCGGGAGCCATCTTGGCAGATACGCAGTATTTT
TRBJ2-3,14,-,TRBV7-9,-,CASSSWLAADTQYF,TGTGCCAGCAGCTCGTGGCTAGCAGCAGATACGCAGTATTTT
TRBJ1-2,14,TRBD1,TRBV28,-,CASSVQGAAYGYTF,TGTGCCAGCAGTGTACAGGGGGCGGCATATGGCTACACCTTC
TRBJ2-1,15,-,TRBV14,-,CASSQLTGLNNEQFF,TGTGCCAGCAGCCAGTTAACGGGACTCAACAATGAGCAGTTCTTC
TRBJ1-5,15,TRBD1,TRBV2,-,CASRAGTASNQPQHF,TGTGCCAGCAGGGCCGGGACAGCTAGCAATCAGCCCCAGCATTTT
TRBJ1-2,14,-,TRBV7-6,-,CASSLTPDSFFDTF,TGTGCCAGCAGCTTAACTCCGGACAGCTTCTTTGACACCTTC
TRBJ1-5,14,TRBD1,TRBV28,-,CASYPGTADQPQHF,TGTGCCAGCTACCCGGGGACAGCCGATCAGCCCCAGCATTTT
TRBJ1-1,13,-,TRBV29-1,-,CSVEGQMNTEAFF,TGCAGCGTTGAAGGACAGATGAACACTGAAGCTTTCTTT
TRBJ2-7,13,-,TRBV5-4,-,CASSLGAAYEQYF,TGTGCCAGCAGCTTGGGAGCCGCCTACGAGCAGTACTTC
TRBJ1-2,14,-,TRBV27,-,CASSFEPGSDGYTF,TGTGCCAGCAGTTTTGAACCGGGGTCGGATGGCTACACCTTC
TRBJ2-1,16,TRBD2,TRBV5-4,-,CASSRPSGTISNEQFF,TGTGCCAGCAGCCGACCCTCCGGGACTATTTCCAATGAGCAGTTCTTC
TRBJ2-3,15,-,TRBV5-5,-,CASTRYGTRTDTQYF,TGTGCCAGCACCCGATACGGGACTCGCACAGATACGCAGTATTTT
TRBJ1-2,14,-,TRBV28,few,CASSYPTGQDGYTF,TGTGCCAGCAGTTATCCGACAGGTCAGGACGGCTACACCTTC
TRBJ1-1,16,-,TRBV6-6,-,CATILLFTGSKIEAFF,TGTGCCACCATCCTATTGTTCACAGGGTCGAAAATTGAAGCTTTCTTT
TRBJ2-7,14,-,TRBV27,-,CASSLQGLPYEQYF,TGTGCCAGCAGCCTTCAGGGGTTGCCCTACGAGCAGTACTTC
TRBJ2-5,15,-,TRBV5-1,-,CASSLVPYPVETQYF,TGCGCCAGCAGCTTGGTACCCTACCCGGTGGAGACCCAGTACTTC
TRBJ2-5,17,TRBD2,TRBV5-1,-,CASSLAPSGVYQETQYF,TGCGCCAGCAGCTTGGCGCCTAGCGGGGTTTACCAAGAGACCCAGTACTTC
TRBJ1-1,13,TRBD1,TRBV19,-,CASSQTGGDEAFF,TGTGCCAGTAGTCAGACAGGGGGCGATGAAGCTTTCTTT
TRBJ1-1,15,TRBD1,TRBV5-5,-,CASSSDRGRGTEAFF,TGTGCCAGCAGCTCGGACAGGGGGCGAGGTACTGAAGCTTTCTTT
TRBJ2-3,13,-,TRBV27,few,CASSRLLTDTQYF,TGTGCCAGCAGTCGATTACTCACAGATACGCAGTATTTT
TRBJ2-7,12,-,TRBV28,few,CASSLSGDEQYF,TGTGCCAGCAGTTTATCAGGGGACGAGCAGTACTTC
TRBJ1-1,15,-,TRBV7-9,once,CASSLGPGPNTEAFF,TGTGCCAGCAGCTTAGGTCCAGGGCCGAACACTGAAGCTTTCTTT
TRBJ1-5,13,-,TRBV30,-,CAWTRGLYQPQHF,TGTGCCTGGACTAGAGGGCTTTACCAGCCCCAGCATTTT
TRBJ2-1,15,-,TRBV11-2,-,CASSLAGAGGNEQFF,TGTGCCAGCAGCTTAGCAGGGGCAGGAGGTAATGAGCAGTTCTTC
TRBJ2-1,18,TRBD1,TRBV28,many,CASRALLGGTGEYNEQFF,TGTGCCAGCAGGGCGCTTTTAGGTGGGACAGGGGAATACAATGAGCAGTTCTTC
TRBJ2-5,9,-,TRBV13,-,CARRWTQYF,TGTGCCCGGAGGTGGACCCAGTACTTC
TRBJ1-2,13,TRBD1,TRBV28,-,CASSSDRAYGYTF,TGTGCCAGCAGTTCGGACAGGGCATATGGCTACACCTTC
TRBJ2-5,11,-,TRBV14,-,CASSQARTQYF,TGTGCCAGCAGCCAAGCCAGGACCCAGTACTTC
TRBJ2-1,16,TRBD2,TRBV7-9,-,CASSLRTSGRYNEQFF,TGTGCCAGCAGCTTAAGGACTAGCGGGAGATACAATGAGCAGTTCTTC
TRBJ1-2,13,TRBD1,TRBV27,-,CASRGQVYYGYTF,TGTGCCAGCAGGGGACAGGTTTACTATGGCTACACCTTC
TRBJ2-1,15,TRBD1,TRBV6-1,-,CASSEARTGFNEQFF,TGTGCCAGCAGTGAAGCTAGGACAGGGTTCAATGAGCAGTTCTTC
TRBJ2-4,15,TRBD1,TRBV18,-,CASTSPGTGKNIQYF,TGTGCCAGCACCTCCCCCGGGACAGGGAAAAACATTCAGTACTTC
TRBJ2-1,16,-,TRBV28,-,CASSLPQGFSYNEQFF,TGTGCCAGCAGCCTACCGCAGGGGTTCTCCTACAATGAGCAGTTCTTC
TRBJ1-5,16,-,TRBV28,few,CASMAGSLNSNQPQHF,TGTGCCAGCATGGCAGGTTCCCTCAATAGCAATCAGCCCCAGCATTTT
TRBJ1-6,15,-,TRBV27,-,CASSRSNPGNSPLHF,TGTGCCAGCAGCCGCTCCAACCCAGGGAATTCACCCCTCCACTTT
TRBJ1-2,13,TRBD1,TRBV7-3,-,CASSLGQGYGYTF,TGTGCCAGCAGCTTAGGACAGGGCTATGGCTACACCTTC
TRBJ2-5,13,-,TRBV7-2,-,CASSLGTEETQYF,TGTGCCAGCAGCTTAGGGACAGAAGAGACCCAGTACTTC